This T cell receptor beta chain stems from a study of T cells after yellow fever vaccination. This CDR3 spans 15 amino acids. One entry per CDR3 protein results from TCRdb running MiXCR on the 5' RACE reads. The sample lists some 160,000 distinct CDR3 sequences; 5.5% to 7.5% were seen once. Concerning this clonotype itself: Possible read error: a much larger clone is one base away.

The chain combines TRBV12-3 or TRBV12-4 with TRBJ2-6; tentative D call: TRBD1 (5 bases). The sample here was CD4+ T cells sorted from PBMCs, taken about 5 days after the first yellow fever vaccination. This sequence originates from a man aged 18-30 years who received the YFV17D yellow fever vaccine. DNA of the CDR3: TGTGCCAGCAGTTTCTGGGGCTCTGCGGCCAACGTCCTGACTTTC. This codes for CASSFWGSAANVLTF.